The clone carrying this TCR beta chain was picked up many times. Its matching antigen is unknown. These data are taken from a study of identical twins. Study-wide results and limits: Twin-shared out-of-frame alpha sequences were enriched for low generation probability. Conclusions were drawn cross-sectionally by statistical analysis, without following the same donors.

CDR3 length: 15 residues. V lost 6 bases to trimming and J lost 0 bases, with 12 bases between them. Germline loops: CDR1 MNHNS, CDR2 SASEGT. TCRdb recomputed calls from the 5' RACE reads with MiXCR, one row per CDR3 protein. The table records a few hundred thousand distinct CDR3 sequences, roughly 20% of them present only once. The chain combines TRBV6-1 with TRBJ2-1; a possible D gene is TRBD2 (6 bases). Sequences were obtained from naive T cells sorted from blood. This clonotype was sampled from a middle-aged man in good health. The CDR3 DNA reads TGTGCCAGCAGCCGAGCGGGCTTCTCCTACAATGAGCAGTTCTTC. Its protein is CASSRAGFSYNEQFF.